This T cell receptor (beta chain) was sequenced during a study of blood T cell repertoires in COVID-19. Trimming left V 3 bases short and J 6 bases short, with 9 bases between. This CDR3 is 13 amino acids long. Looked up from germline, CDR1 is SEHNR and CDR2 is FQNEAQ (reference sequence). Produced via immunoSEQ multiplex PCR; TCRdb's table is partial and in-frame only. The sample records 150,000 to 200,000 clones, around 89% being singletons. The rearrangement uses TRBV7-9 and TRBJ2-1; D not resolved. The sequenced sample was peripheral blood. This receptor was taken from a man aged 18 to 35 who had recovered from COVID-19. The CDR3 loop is CASSFSSVNEQFF. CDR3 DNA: TGTGCCAGCAGCTTTTCTAGTGTCAATGAGCAGTTCTTC.